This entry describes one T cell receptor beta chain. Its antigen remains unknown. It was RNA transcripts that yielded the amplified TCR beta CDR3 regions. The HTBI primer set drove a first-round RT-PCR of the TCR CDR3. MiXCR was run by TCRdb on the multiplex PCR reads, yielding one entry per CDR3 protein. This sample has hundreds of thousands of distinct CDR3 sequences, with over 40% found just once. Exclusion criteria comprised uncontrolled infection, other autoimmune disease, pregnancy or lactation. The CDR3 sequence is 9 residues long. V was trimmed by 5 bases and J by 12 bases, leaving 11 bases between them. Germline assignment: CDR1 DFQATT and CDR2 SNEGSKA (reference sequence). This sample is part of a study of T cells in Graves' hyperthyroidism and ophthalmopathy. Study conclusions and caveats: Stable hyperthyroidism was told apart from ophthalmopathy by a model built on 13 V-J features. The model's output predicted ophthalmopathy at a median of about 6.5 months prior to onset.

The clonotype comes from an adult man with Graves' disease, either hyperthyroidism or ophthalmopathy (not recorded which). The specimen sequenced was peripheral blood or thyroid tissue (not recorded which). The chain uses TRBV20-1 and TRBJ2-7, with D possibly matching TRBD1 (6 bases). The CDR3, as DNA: TGCAGTGCTCGAGGGGGTGGGTACTTC. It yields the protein CSARGGGYF.